One and the same sample provided the 15 T cell receptor beta chains below, sequenced in a study of shared clonotypes between healthy human individuals (dated by TCRdb to the early 2020s). The library came from the immunoSEQ multiplex PCR assay. The source is immuneACCESS, and TCRdb retained only in-frame sequences with V and J called. Part of the clones is not carried over; for the studies checked, unresolved V genes explain less than half of this, and the remainder is unexplained. The sample records some 2 million clones, approximately 94% of which are singletons. 1.2% of the sample is taken by the ten largest. For the CD8 naive samples, CD45RO-negative cells were positively selected for CCR7, yielding a CD45RA+CCR7+ population from which TemRA cells were excluded. The sequenced sample consisted of naive CD8+ T cells sorted from blood. The label giving this sample's cell subset or site can be read as: CD45RA+CCR7+. These receptors all come from a man younger than 35 in good health.

The chain couples TRBV5-6 to TRBJ2-7; D ambiguous. Per germline, CDR1 SGHDT and CDR2 YYEEEE. The CDR3 consists of 13 residues. Trimming removed 6 bases from V and 5 bases from J, with 15 bases in between. CDR3 in amino acids: CASNWGTLDEQYF. In nucleotides, the CDR3 is TGTGCCAGCAACTGGGGTACATTGGACGAGCAGTACTTC.

A word on this clone: The sample carries other DNA sequences with the same CDR3. The chain recombines TRBV10-2 with TRBJ2-3; TRBD2 matches at 10 bases. The germline gives CDR1 WSHSY, CDR2 SAAADI. The trim removed 5 bases at V and 0 bases at J, leaving 2 bases unmatched. The CDR3 length is 15 residues. The CDR3 reads CASSLAGGSTDTQYF. In DNA form, the CDR3 reads TGCGCCAGCAGTTTAGCGGGGGGTAGCACAGATACGCAGTATTTT.

This chain connects TRBV4-1 to TRBJ2-2; D is unclear. CDR1 is MGHRA and CDR2 is YSYEKL in the germline V gene. Trimming cost V 1 base and J 6 bases, with 9 bases left between them. The CDR3 contains 14 residues. The CDR3 sequence: CASSQAGFAGELFF. The CDR3 bases are TGCGCCAGCAGCCAAGCAGGATTCGCCGGGGAGCTGTTTTTT.

V gene TRBV7-8 combines with J gene TRBJ1-1; D ambiguous. Trimming removed 6 bases from V and 0 bases from J, with 14 bases in between. CDR1 is SGHVS, CDR2 FQNEAQ, per germline. The CDR3 loop spans 15 amino acids. CDR3 sequence reads: CASRLGNGVNTEAFF. In DNA form, the CDR3 reads TGTGCCAGCAGGCTAGGGAATGGGGTGAACACTGAAGCTTTCTTT.

The chain carries TRBV9 and TRBJ1-5, with D possibly TRBD1 on 5 matching bases. The germline CDR1 and CDR2 sequences are SGDLS and YYNGEE. V was clipped by 4 bases and J by 2 bases, with 13 bases between them. This CDR3 spans 15 amino acids. In DNA, the CDR3 is TGTGCCAGCAGCCCCTACGGGGGAGGCAATCAGCCCCAGCATTTT. This gives the protein CASSPYGGGNQPQHF. Filled out from reference TRBV9 and TRBJ1-5, the complete variable domain reads DSGVTQTPKHLITATGQRVTLRCSPRSGDLSVYWYQQSLDQGLQFLIQYYNGEERAKGNILERFSAQQFPDLHSELNLSSLELGDSALYFCASSPYGGGNQPQHFGDGTRLSIL.

This clone was counted once. The chain employs TRBV29-1 and TRBJ2-1; 15 bases match TRBD2. V lost 1 base to trimming and J lost 4 bases; unmatched junction nucleotides: 2. Per the germline V gene, CDR1 is SQVTM and CDR2 is ANQGSEA. There are 16 residues in the CDR3. The CDR3 bases are TGCAGCGTTGAAGGGACTAGCGGGGGGGATTACAATGAGCAGTTCTTC. Amino acids: CSVEGTSGGDYNEQFF.

Points on this clone: The same CDR3 is also encoded by other DNA sequences in this sample. V gene TRBV29-1 combines with J gene TRBJ1-1; no firm D call. CDR1 and CDR2 from the germline V gene are SQVTM and ANQGSEA. The CDR3 totals 11 residues. The V end lost 6 bases, the J end lost 1 base, and 6 bases lay between the germline ends. DNA for the CDR3: TGCAGCGTCCTGGAGAACACTGAAGCTTTCTTT. Translation: CSVLENTEAFF.

This clone was recorded only once. The CDR3 sequence: CASSGGLAGEGSYEQYF. For the CDR3, the DNA is TGTGCCAGCAGCGGAGGACTAGCGGGAGAAGGTTCCTACGAGCAGTACTTC. The chain joins TRBV7-2 to TRBJ2-7; 13 nucleotides agree with TRBD2. This CDR3 region has 17 residues. Germline lookup yields CDR1 SGHTA and CDR2 FQGNSA. Trimming at V came to 5 bases and at J to 1 base, leaving 8 bases not matched to a gene.

This clone was found once. The V gene is TRBV9, the J gene TRBJ2-1; 11 bases line up with TRBD1. The CDR3 has 13 amino acids. The ends lost 3 bases at V and 13 bases at J; junction bases unmatched: 6. Germline V gene data show CDR1 as SGDLS and CDR2 as YYNGEE. The DNA of the CDR3 is TGTGCCAGCAGCGGAACGGGGACAGGGGGTCAGTTCTTC. Encoded protein: CASSGTGTGGQFF.

This clone was observed a handful of times. The rearrangement links TRBV7-9 to TRBJ1-2; TRBD1 matches 7 bases. J gave up 7 bases and V 5 bases, and 7 bases lay outside the gene matches. The CDR3 sequence is 13 residues long. The germline V gene encodes CDR1 SEHNR and CDR2 FQNEAQ (reference sequence). The CDR3 nucleotides read TGTGCCAGCAGCGCTACAGGGGATCTTGGCTACACCTTC. The encoded protein is CASSATGDLGYTF.

This chain connects TRBV30 to TRBJ2-7; D possibly corresponds to TRBD2 (6 bases). Germline V lookup: CDR1 GTSNPN, CDR2 SVGIG (reference sequence). This CDR3 contains 13 residues. V lost 4 bases to trimming and J lost 2 bases, with 12 bases between them. The CDR3: CAWTGETTYEQYF. The CDR3 DNA follows: TGTGCCTGGACGGGAGAGACTACCTACGAGCAGTACTTC. Complete variable domain (other parts from reference TRBV30 and TRBJ2-7): SQTIHQWPATLVQPVGSPLSLECTVEGTSNPNLYWYRQAAGRGLQLLFYSVGIGQISSEVPQNLSASRPQDRQFILSSKKLLLSDSGFYLCAWTGETTYEQYFGPGTRLTVT.

Note on this clone: This same CDR3 is encoded by further DNA sequences in the sample. The gene calls are TRBV19 and TRBJ2-3, with 12 bases aligning to TRBD2. Losses at the gene ends were 3 bases for V and 0 bases for J; bases not matched to a gene: 1. The CDR3 has 16 residues. Germline V gene data show CDR1 as LNHDA and CDR2 as SQIVND (reference sequence). The CDR3 bases are TGTGCCAGTAGTATCGGGACTAGCGGGAGCACAGATACGCAGTATTTT. Its protein product is CASSIGTSGSTDTQYF. Filled out from reference TRBV19 and TRBJ2-3, the complete variable domain reads DGGITQSPKYLFRKEGQNVTLSCEQNLNHDAMYWYRQDPGQGLRLIYYSQIVNDFQKGDIAEGYSVSREKKESFPLTVTSAQKNPTAFYLCASSIGTSGSTDTQYFGPGTRLTVL.

This sequence joins TRBV7-9 and TRBJ2-5; 10 nucleotides line up with TRBD2. V lost 1 base, J lost 3 bases, and 8 bases stayed unmatched. CDR3 length: 17 amino acids. Germline V gene lookup returns CDR1 SEHNR and CDR2 FQNEAQ (reference sequence). The CDR3 DNA reads as TGTGCCAGCAGCTTAGGGCCAGCGGGAGGGCCAGAAGAGACCCAGTACTTC. It specifies CASSLGPAGGPEETQYF.

The chain uses TRBV7-2 and TRBJ1-3; D perhaps matches TRBD1 (5 bases). Germline assignment: CDR1 SGHTA and CDR2 FQGNSA. Trimming stripped 8 bases from V and 0 bases from J, with 14 bases between. CDR3 size: 15 residues. CDR3 region: CASRQAGSSGNTIYF. The CDR3 DNA sequence: TGTGCCAGCCGTCAGGCAGGGAGCTCTGGAAACACCATATATTTT.

V is TRBV5-1 and J is TRBJ2-4; unclear D gene. The CDR3 spans 16 residues. Germline loops: CDR1 SGHRS, CDR2 YFSETQ. Trimming left V 5 bases short and J 8 bases short, with 23 bases between. CDR3 protein: CASRHTTGVPGDIQYF. CDR3 nucleotides: TGCGCCAGCAGACATACGACTGGGGTGCCAGGAGACATTCAGTACTTC.